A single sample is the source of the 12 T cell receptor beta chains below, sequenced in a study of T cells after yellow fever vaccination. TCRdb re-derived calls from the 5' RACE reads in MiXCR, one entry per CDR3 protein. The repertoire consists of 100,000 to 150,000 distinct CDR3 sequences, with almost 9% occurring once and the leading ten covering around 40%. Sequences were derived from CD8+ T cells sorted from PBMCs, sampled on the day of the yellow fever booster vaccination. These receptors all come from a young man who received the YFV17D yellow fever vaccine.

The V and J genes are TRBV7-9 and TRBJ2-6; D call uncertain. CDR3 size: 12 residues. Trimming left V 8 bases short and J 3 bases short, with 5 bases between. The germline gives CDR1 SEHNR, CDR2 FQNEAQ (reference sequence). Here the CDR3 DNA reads TGTGCCAGCTCCTTTGGGGCCAACGTCCTGACTTTC. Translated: CASSFGANVLTF.

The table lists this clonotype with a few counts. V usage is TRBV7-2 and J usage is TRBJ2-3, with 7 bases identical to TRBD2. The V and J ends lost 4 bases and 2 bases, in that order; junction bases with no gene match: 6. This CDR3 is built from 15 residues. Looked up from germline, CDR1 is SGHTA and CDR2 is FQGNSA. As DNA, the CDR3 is TGTGCCAGCAGCTACCGGGACTACCCCACAGATACGCAGTATTTT. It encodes CASSYRDYPTDTQYF.

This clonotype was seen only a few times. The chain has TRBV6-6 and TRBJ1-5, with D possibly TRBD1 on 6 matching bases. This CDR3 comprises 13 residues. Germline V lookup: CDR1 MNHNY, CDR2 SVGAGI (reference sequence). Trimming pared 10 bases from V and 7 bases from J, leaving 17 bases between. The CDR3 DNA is TGTGCCACCAATGGGGGCCTTCGGCAGCCCCAGCATTTT. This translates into CATNGGLRQPQHF.

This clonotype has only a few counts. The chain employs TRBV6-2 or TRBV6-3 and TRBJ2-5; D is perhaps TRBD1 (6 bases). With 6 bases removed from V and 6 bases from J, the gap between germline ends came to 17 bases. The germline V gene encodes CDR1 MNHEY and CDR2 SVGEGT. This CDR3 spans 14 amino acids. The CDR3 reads CASRPDDRLQTQYF. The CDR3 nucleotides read TGTGCCAGCAGGCCGGACGACAGGTTACAGACCCAGTACTTC.

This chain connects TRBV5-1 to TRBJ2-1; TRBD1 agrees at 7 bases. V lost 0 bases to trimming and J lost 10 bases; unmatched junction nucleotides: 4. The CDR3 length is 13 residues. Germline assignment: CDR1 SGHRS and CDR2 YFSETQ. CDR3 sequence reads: CASSLAGGREQFF. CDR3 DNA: TGCGCCAGCAGCTTGGCAGGGGGTCGGGAGCAGTTCTTC.

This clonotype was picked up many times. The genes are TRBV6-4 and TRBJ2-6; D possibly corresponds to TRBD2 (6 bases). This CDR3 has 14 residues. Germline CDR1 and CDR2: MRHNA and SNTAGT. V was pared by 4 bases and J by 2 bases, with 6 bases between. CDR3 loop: CASSGGAGANVLTF. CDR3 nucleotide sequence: TGTGCCAGCAGTGGGGGGGCTGGGGCCAACGTCCTGACTTTC.

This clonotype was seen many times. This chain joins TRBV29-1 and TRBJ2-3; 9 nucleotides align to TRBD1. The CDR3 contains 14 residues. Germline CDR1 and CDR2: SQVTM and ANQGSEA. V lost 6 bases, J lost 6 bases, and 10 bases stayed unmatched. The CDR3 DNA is TGCAGCGTGGAAACCGGGACAGGGAAGGATACGCAGTATTTT. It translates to CSVETGTGKDTQYF.

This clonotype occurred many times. The CDR3, as DNA: TGTGCCATCAGTGACGGCTGGGGTTCAGACATTCAGTACTTC. It specifies CAISDGWGSDIQYF. The V call is TRBV10-3, the J call TRBJ2-4; D is unclear. Per germline, CDR1 ENHRY and CDR2 SYGVKD. This CDR3 has 14 amino acids. V dropped 3 bases and J dropped 8 bases, with 14 bases sitting between them.

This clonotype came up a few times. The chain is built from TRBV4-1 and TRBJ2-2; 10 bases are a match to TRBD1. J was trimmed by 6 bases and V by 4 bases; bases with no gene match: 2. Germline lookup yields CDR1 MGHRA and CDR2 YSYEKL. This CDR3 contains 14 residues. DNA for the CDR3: TGCGCCAGCAGCCGACAGGGGGCGTCCGGGGAGCTGTTTTTT. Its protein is CASSRQGASGELFF.

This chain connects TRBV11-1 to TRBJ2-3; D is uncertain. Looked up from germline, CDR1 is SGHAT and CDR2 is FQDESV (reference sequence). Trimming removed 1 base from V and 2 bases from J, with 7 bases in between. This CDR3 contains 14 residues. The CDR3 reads CASSLVRTTDTQYF. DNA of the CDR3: TGTGCCAGCAGCTTAGTTCGGACCACAGATACGCAGTATTTT.

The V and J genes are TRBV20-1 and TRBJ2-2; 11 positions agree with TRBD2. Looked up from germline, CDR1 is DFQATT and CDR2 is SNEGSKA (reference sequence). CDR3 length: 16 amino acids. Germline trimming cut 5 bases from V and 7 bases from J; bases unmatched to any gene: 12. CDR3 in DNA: TGCAGTGCTCACTCCCCTAGCGGGGGGTTTGTCGGGGAGCTGTTTTTT. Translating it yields CSAHSPSGGFVGELFF.

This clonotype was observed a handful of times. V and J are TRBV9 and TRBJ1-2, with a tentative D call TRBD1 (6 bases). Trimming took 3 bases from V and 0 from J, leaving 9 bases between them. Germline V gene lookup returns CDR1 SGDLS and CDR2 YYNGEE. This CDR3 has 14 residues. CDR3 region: CASSGRGPNYGYTF. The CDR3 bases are TGTGCCAGCAGCGGGCGGGGGCCTAACTATGGCTACACCTTC.